This TCR beta chain was profiled in a study of blood T cells in healthy people across ages. Findings and limits, study-wide: Versus aged donors, long-lived donors had higher diversity and more naive CD4+ cells. Roughly linear declines in TCR beta diversity per million T cells occurred with age.

Next came a second PCR, run for about 7 to 12 cycles, which used a sample-barcoded 5' primer along with a J-beta primer mix. TCRdb independently ran MiXCR on the 5' RACE reads; one entry per CDR3 protein. The table lists 1 million or so distinct CDR3 sequences, almost 25% of them singletons. This clonotype was detected only a few times. The target antigen is unknown. Aged about 6 to 100, donors were systemically healthy Caucasians from Russia. Germline CDR1 MNHEY, CDR2 SMNVEV (reference sequence). This CDR3 has 13 residues. This same sample was also taken into another study, of T cells of mothers and their children. That study adds: Sequencing returned over 8 million TCR beta CDR3 reads per mother and roughly 3 million per child.

The chain has TRBV27 and TRBJ2-1, with D possibly being TRBD1 or TRBD2 (5 bases each). The end of the DNA is better explained by TRBJ2-5, so the J call may be wrong. The sample consisted of blood. The TCR was taken from a girl aged 2-10 years in good health. The DNA for the CDR3 is TGTGCCAGCAGTTTTGGGACGGTCGAGACCCAGTACTTC. Encoded protein: CASSFGTVETQYF.